This T cell receptor (beta chain) was captured by sequencing in a study of cytomegalovirus exposure and HLA in healthy donors. Researchers ran the PCR with 60 Vbeta and 13 Jbeta primers. Under the authors' procedure: Per a later analysis, the number of unique TCR beta chains was around 80 million, of which roughly 11 million were shared. Sequenced by immunoSEQ multiplex PCR; TCRdb stores in-frame clones only, minus some. V, J and clone size were drawn from that table, and D and trimming were deduced from the DNA. The table records 75,000 to 95,000 clones, roughly 71% of them present only once. This CDR3 spans 10 amino acids. Germline CDR1 MNHEY, CDR2 SVGAGI. This clone was recorded a few times. No antigen is known for it. Study observations and caveats: Earlier analysis yielded a pattern in which most TCR beta V segments were productive about 90% or about 30% of the time. Investigators reported 150 to 200 TCR beta chains as tied to cytomegalovirus. A few CMV-associated chains proved CMV antigen-specific in vitro.

Sequenced input: PBMCs. The chain recombines TRBV6-5 with TRBJ1-5; D gene ambiguous. This clonotype originated in a man between 45 and 60 years old in good health and CMV-seronegative. CDR3 amino acids: CDFLGQPQHF. The CDR3 DNA follows: TGTGACTTCCTCGGTCAGCCCCAGCATTTT.